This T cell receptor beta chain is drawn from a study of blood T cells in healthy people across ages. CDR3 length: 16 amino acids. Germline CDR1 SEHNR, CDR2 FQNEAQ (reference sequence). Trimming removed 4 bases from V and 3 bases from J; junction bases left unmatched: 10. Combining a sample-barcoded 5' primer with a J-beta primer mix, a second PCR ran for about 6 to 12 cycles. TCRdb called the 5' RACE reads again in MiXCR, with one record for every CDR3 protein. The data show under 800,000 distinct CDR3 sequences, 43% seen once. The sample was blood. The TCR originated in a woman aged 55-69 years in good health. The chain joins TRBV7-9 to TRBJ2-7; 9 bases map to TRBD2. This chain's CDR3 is CASSSAGGVTNYEQYF. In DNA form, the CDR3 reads TGTGCCAGCAGCTCCGCGGGAGGGGTGACCAACTACGAGCAGTACTTC. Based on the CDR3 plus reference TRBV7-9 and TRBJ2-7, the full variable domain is DTGVSQNPRHKITKRGQNVTFRCDPISEHNRLYWYRQTLGQGPEFLTYFQNEAQLEKSRLLSDRFSAERPKGSFSTLEIQRTEQGDSAMYLCASSSAGGVTNYEQYFGPGTRLTVT.